This TCR beta chain was sequenced during a study of control samples from healthy donors and cancer patients. With 5 bases removed from V and 4 bases from J, the gap between germline ends came to 15 bases. The V gene's germline CDR1 is MNHEY and CDR2 SMNVEV (reference sequence). This CDR3 comprises 14 residues. Data came from immunoSEQ multiplex PCR; TCRdb stores just in-frame clones and leaves some out. The top ten hold about 1.5% of the sample, which has over 150,000 clones, roughly 91% seen once. The origin of this receptor is a young man in good health. This rearrangement joins TRBV27 to TRBJ2-7, with D perhaps matching TRBD1 (8 bases). The sequenced sample consisted of blood. CDR3: CASSPGQGGYEQYF. CDR3 DNA: TGTGCCAGCAGTCCCGGACAGGGAGGGTACGAGCAGTACTTC.